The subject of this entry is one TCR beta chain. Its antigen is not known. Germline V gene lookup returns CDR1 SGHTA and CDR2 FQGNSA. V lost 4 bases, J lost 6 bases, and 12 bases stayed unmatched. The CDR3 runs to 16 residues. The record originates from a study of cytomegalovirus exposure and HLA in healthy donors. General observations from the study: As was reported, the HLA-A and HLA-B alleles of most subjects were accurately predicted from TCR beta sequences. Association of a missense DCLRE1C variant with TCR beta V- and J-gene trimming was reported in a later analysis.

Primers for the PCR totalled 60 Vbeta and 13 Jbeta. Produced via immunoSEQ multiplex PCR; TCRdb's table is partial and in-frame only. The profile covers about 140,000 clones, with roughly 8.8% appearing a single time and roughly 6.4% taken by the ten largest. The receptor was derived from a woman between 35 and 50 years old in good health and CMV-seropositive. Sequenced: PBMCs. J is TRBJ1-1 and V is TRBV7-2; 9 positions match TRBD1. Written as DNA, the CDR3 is TGTGCCAGCAGCTCCCTCTCCGGGACAGGGATATCTGAAGCTTTCTTT. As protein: CASSSLSGTGISEAFF.